The 28 T cell receptor beta chains given below trace back to one sample, sequenced in a study of blood T cell repertoires in COVID-19. Sequenced by immunoSEQ multiplex PCR; TCRdb stores in-frame clones only, minus some. The table lists nearly 200,000 clones, over 80% of them singletons. The specimen was peripheral blood. These receptors were collected from a man aged 60-69 years with COVID-19, enrolled during active disease.

This clone was seen once. The chain couples TRBV28 to TRBJ2-6; TRBD1 matches at 7 bases. Germline V gene sequence: CDR1 MDHEN, CDR2 SYDVKM. This CDR3 comprises 16 residues. V trimming: 6 bases; J trimming: 0 bases; junction bases outside the gene matches: 5. This CDR3 is CASRGDSLSGANVLTF. Written as DNA, the CDR3 is TGTGCCAGCAGGGGGGACAGCCTCTCTGGGGCCAACGTCCTGACTTTC.

The chain carries TRBV5-4 and TRBJ1-4, with 7 positions matching TRBD1. V shed 5 bases, J shed 4 bases, and the junction held 8 bases outside the gene matches. From germline, CDR1 is SGHNT and CDR2 YYREEE (reference sequence). The CDR3 consists of 15 residues. CDR3 DNA sequence: TGTGCCAGCAGGCCTGACAGGGCCGGTAATGAAAAACTGTTTTTT. As protein: CASRPDRAGNEKLFF.

This clone was seen once. The chain couples TRBV5-1 to TRBJ2-2; tentative D call: TRBD1 (6 bases). CDR3 length equals 15 residues. Trimming shortened V by 4 bases and J by 6 bases, and 16 bases separated the two germline ends. Germline V CDR1 and CDR2: SGHRS, YFSETQ. Here the CDR3 DNA reads TGCGCCAGCAGCCCAGACAGGAGTTTTGCCGGGGAGCTGTTTTTT. It specifies CASSPDRSFAGELFF.

The gene calls are TRBV3-1 (or the pseudogene TRBV3-2) and TRBJ2-1; D remains unclear. Germline V CDR1 and CDR2: LGHDT, YNNKEL (reference sequence). Trimming removed 0 bases from V and 15 bases from J, with 15 bases in between. The CDR3 length is 13 residues. For the CDR3, the DNA is TGTGCCAGCAGCCAAGATAGCCATTTAGGCCCGTTCTTC. It codes for CASSQDSHLGPFF.

V and J are TRBV7-9 and TRBJ1-1, with D hard to call. The CDR3 is made up of 15 amino acids. The V gene lost 1 base and the J gene lost 3 bases, with 12 bases spanning the gap. Germline V CDR1 and CDR2: SEHNR, FQNEAQ (reference sequence). DNA of the CDR3: TGTGCCAGCAGCTTAGAATCGGCGGCCTACACTGAAGCTTTCTTT. It encodes CASSLESAAYTEAFF. Full variable domain (outside the CDR3, taken from reference TRBV7-9 and TRBJ1-1): DTGVSQNPRHKITKRGQNVTFRCDPISEHNRLYWYRQTLGQGPEFLTYFQNEAQLEKSRLLSDRFSAERPKGSFSTLEIQRTEQGDSAMYLCASSLESAAYTEAFFGQGTRLTVV.

The chain joins TRBV11-2 to TRBJ2-7; 7 bases match TRBD2. Trimming cost V 3 bases and J 7 bases; bases outside gene matches: 3. Germline CDR1 is SGHAT and CDR2 is FQNNGV. The CDR3 consists of 12 residues. This CDR3 is CASSFGEGEQYF. The CDR3, as DNA: TGTGCCAGCAGCTTCGGGGAGGGGGAGCAGTACTTC.

The J gene is TRBJ1-5, the V gene TRBV10-3; TRBD1 matches at 7 bases. This CDR3 region has 14 residues. Trimming removed 2 bases from V and 7 bases from J; junction bases left unmatched: 5. CDR1 is ENHRY, CDR2 SYGVKD, per germline. CDR3: CAISEAGGIQPQHF. Here the CDR3 DNA reads TGTGCCATCAGTGAGGCAGGGGGAATACAGCCCCAGCATTTT.

The rearrangement joins TRBV7-7 to TRBJ2-5; D is unresolved. The CDR3 spans 15 residues. Trimming shortened V by 1 base and J by 4 bases, and 13 bases separated the two germline ends. Germline CDR1 reads SSHAT; CDR2 reads FNYEAQ (reference sequence). CDR3 DNA: TGTGCCAGCAGCTTAGGCTTCCAGAACGTAGAGACCCAGTACTTC. Protein: CASSLGFQNVETQYF. Complete variable domain (other parts from reference TRBV7-7 and TRBJ2-5): GAGVSQSPRYKVTKRGQDVTLRCDPISSHATLYWYQQALGQGPEFLTYFNYEAQPDKSGLPSDRFSAERPEGSISTLTIQRTEQRDSAMYRCASSLGFQNVETQYFGPGTRLLVL.

The chain carries TRBV15 and TRBJ2-1, with TRBD1 matching over 8 bases. This CDR3 contains 16 residues. The germline V gene has CDR1 LNHNV and CDR2 YYDKDF (reference sequence). Trimming took 8 bases from V and 1 from J; bases not matched to a gene: 10. CDR3: CATRETGGVSYNEQFF. The DNA for the CDR3 is TGTGCCACCCGCGAAACAGGGGGTGTATCCTACAATGAGCAGTTCTTC.

The rearrangement uses TRBV6-5 and TRBJ1-1; D is possibly TRBD1 (5 bases). The CDR3 is 13 residues long. CDR1 is MNHEY, CDR2 SVGAGI, per germline. Trimming cost V 5 bases and J 5 bases, with 12 bases left between them. CDR3 DNA sequence: TGTGCCAGCAGTCCCGGGGGGGGAACTGAAGCTTTCTTT. The encoded protein is CASSPGGGTEAFF.

The rearrangement joins TRBV9 to TRBJ1-3; a weak D match, TRBD1 (5 bases). CDR1 is SGDLS, CDR2 YYNGEE, per germline. V was cut by 0 bases and J by 2 bases, with 12 bases left in between. The CDR3 contains 16 residues. CDR3 in DNA: TGTGCCAGCAGCGTAGGTGGCAGGGCGGCTGGAAACACCATATATTTT. Amino acid sequence: CASSVGGRAAGNTIYF.

The chain is built from TRBV6-1 and TRBJ1-1; TRBD1 might be the D (6 bases). Germline CDR1 and CDR2: MNHNS and SASEGT. The V gene lost 7 bases and the J gene lost 6 bases, with 15 bases spanning the gap. This CDR3 spans 13 amino acids. CDR3 residues: CASTNQGMAEAFF. The CDR3 DNA is TGTGCCAGCACCAACCAGGGGATGGCTGAAGCTTTCTTT.

The rearrangement links TRBV5-1 to TRBJ2-7; 8 bases match TRBD1. The V gene end was trimmed by 5 bases and the J gene end by 4 bases; junction bases not matched to a gene: 8. The CDR3 runs to 14 residues. The V gene's germline CDR1 is SGHRS and CDR2 YFSETQ. CDR3 in amino acids: CASRSQGGPYEQYF. The DNA for the CDR3 is TGCGCCAGCAGATCACAGGGGGGCCCATACGAGCAGTACTTC.

The chain carries TRBV5-6 and TRBJ2-7, with D maybe TRBD1 (6 bases). Germline CDR1 and CDR2: SGHDT and YYEEEE. This CDR3 is 14 amino acids long. V shed 2 bases and J shed 3 bases, with 12 bases lying between them. Written as DNA, the CDR3 is TGTGCCAGCAGCTTTTCCGGGACAAGCTACGAGCAGTACTTC. Amino acid sequence: CASSFSGTSYEQYF.

J is TRBJ2-2 and V is TRBV7-2, with D uncertain. Germline CDR1 reads SGHTA; CDR2 reads FQGNSA. The CDR3 runs to 14 residues. Trimming removed 5 bases from V and 0 bases from J, with 7 bases in between. CDR3 region: CASSQQPNTGELFF. CDR3 bases: TGTGCCAGCAGCCAACAGCCGAACACCGGGGAGCTGTTTTTT.

The chain recombines TRBV7-2 with TRBJ1-5, with no clear D. CDR1 and CDR2 (germline): SGHTA, FQGNSA. This CDR3 has 14 amino acids. V was cut by 4 bases and J by 2 bases, with 9 bases left in between. The CDR3 spells CASSSTGGNQPQHF. CDR3 bases: TGTGCCAGCAGCTCGACTGGTGGCAATCAGCCCCAGCATTTT.

The chain carries TRBV15 and TRBJ1-2; D call uncertain. V lost 4 bases and J 2 bases, leaving 11 bases between the germline ends. Germline loops: CDR1 LNHNV, CDR2 YYDKDF (reference sequence). This CDR3 comprises 14 residues. The CDR3 DNA sequence: TGTGCCACCAGCACCTACGAACTGAACTATGGCTACACCTTC. It specifies CATSTYELNYGYTF. Combining the CDR3 with reference TRBV15 and TRBJ1-2 gives the whole variable domain DAMVIQNPRYQVTQFGKPVTLSCSQTLNHNVMYWYQQKSSQAPKLLFHYYDKDFNNEADTPDNFQSRRPNTSFCFLDIRSPGLGDTAMYLCATSTYELNYGYTFGSGTRLTVV.

The gene calls are TRBV12-3 or TRBV12-4 and TRBJ1-1; D is undetermined. V was clipped by 5 bases and J by 1 base, with 8 bases between them. This CDR3 region has 13 residues. CDR3 nucleotides: TGTGCCAGCAGTATACGACAGAACACTGAAGCTTTCTTT. Amino acids: CASSIRQNTEAFF.

The chain carries TRBV19 and TRBJ1-1; D ambiguous. Germline values: CDR1 LNHDA, CDR2 SQIVND (reference sequence). The germline V and J ends were trimmed by 1 base and 0 bases, with 6 bases remaining between them. The CDR3 is 14 amino acids. Written as DNA, the CDR3 is TGTGCCAGTAGTATAGGAGTACTGAACACTGAAGCTTTCTTT. Protein product: CASSIGVLNTEAFF. Full variable domain (outside the CDR3, taken from reference TRBV19 and TRBJ1-1): DGGITQSPKYLFRKEGQNVTLSCEQNLNHDAMYWYRQDPGQGLRLIYYSQIVNDFQKGDIAEGYSVSREKKESFPLTVTSAQKNPTAFYLCASSIGVLNTEAFFGQGTRLTVV.

The chain recombines TRBV5-4 with TRBJ1-1; 7 bases align to TRBD1. The CDR3 extends over 14 amino acids. Germline V gives CDR1 SGHNT, CDR2 YYREEE (reference sequence). The V and J ends lost 4 bases and 0 bases, in that order; junction bases with no gene match: 3. The CDR3 is CASSPRGMNTEAFF. The CDR3 nucleotides read TGTGCCAGCAGCCCCAGGGGGATGAACACTGAAGCTTTCTTT.

The count of this clone is one. This chain links TRBV29-1 with TRBJ1-1, with 7 bases identical to TRBD1. The junction had 3 bases not matched to a gene; V was cut back by 4 bases and J by 1 base. This CDR3 spans 13 amino acids. Germline values: CDR1 SQVTM, CDR2 ANQGSEA. The CDR3 is CSVADRRNTEAFF. The CDR3 region has the DNA TGCAGCGTTGCGGACAGGAGGAACACTGAAGCTTTCTTT.

The chain combines TRBV5-6 with TRBJ2-1; 12 nucleotides match TRBD1. CDR3 length equals 15 residues. The germline V gene has CDR1 SGHDT and CDR2 YYEEEE. V was pared by 4 bases and J by 6 bases, with 5 bases of the junction left unmatched. The CDR3 region is CASSMGQGAGNEQFF. The CDR3 bases are TGTGCCAGCAGCATGGGACAGGGGGCCGGCAATGAGCAGTTCTTC.

This clone came up once. The V gene is TRBV30, the J gene TRBJ1-2; D remains unclear. V lost 2 bases and J lost 7, with 17 bases in between. The CDR3 loop spans 14 amino acids. Looked up from germline, CDR1 is GTSNPN and CDR2 is SVGIG (reference sequence). CDR3 in amino acids: CAWSTQPGVGGYTF. CDR3 coding DNA: TGTGCCTGGAGTACCCAGCCGGGAGTGGGTGGCTACACCTTC.

The chain uses TRBV19 and TRBJ1-2; D may be TRBD1 (6 bases). Germline V lookup: CDR1 LNHDA, CDR2 SQIVND (reference sequence). V lost 2 bases and J 1 base, leaving 8 bases between the germline ends. The CDR3 is made up of 14 amino acids. The CDR3 spells CASSITQGNYGYTF. The CDR3 DNA follows: TGTGCCAGTAGTATAACACAGGGTAACTATGGCTACACCTTC.

The chain joins TRBV6-1 to TRBJ1-5, with 7 bases lining up with TRBD1. CDR3 length equals 13 residues. Trimming at V came to 5 bases and at J to 5 bases, leaving 3 bases not matched to a gene. Germline assignment: CDR1 MNHNS and CDR2 SASEGT. The CDR3 nucleotides are TGTGCCAGCAGTCAGACAGGGTATCAGCCCCAGCATTTT. It codes for CASSQTGYQPQHF.

The chain joins TRBV19 to TRBJ1-3; D is undetermined. Germline loops: CDR1 LNHDA, CDR2 SQIVND (reference sequence). This CDR3 comprises 14 residues. Trimming stripped 6 bases from V and 2 bases from J, with 11 bases between. CDR3 in DNA: TGTGCCAGTAGCCTGGGCGCTACTGGAAACACCATATATTTT. It yields the protein CASSLGATGNTIYF.

The V and J genes are TRBV11-2 and TRBJ2-3; 9 bases line up with TRBD1. Germline lookup yields CDR1 SGHAT and CDR2 FQNNGV. The CDR3 runs to 15 residues. With 3 bases clipped from V and 5 bases from J, the junction kept 6 bases outside the gene matches. The CDR3 bases are TGTGCCAGCAGCTTCACAGGGGGCGGTGAAGATACGCAGTATTTT. Its translation: CASSFTGGGEDTQYF.

This clone was observed a single time. The gene calls are TRBV27 and TRBJ2-3; TRBD1 aligns across 8 bases. Germline trimming cut 1 base from V and 2 bases from J; bases unmatched to any gene: 11. Germline V gene lookup returns CDR1 MNHEY and CDR2 SMNVEV (reference sequence). This CDR3 is built from 18 residues. The CDR3 DNA is TGTGCCAGCAGTTTATACCTAAGACAGGGGAGGATCACAGATACGCAGTATTTT. Translating gives CASSLYLRQGRITDTQYF.